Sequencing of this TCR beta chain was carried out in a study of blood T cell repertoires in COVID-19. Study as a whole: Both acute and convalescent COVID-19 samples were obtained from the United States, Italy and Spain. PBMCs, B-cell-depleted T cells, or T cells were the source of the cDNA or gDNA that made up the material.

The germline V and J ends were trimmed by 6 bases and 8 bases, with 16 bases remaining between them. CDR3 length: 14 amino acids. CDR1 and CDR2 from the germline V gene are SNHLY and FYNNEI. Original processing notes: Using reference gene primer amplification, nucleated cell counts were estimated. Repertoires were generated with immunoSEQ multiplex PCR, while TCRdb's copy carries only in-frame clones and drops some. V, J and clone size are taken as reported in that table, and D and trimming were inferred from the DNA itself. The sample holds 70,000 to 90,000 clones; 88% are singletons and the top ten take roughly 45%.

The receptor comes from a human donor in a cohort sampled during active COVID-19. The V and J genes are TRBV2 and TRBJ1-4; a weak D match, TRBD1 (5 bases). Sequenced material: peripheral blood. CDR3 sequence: CASSPQVHHEKLFF. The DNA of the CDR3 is TGTGCCAGCAGCCCACAGGTCCACCACGAAAAACTGTTTTTT. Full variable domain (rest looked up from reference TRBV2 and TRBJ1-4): EPEVTQTPSHQVTQMGQEVILRCVPISNHLYFYWYRQILGQKVEFLVSFYNNEISEKSEIFDDQFSVERPDGSNFTLKIRSTKLEDSAMYFCASSPQVHHEKLFFGSGTQLSVL.